One and the same sample provided the 26 T cell receptor beta chains below, sequenced in a study of CD8 T cells in Susac syndrome. A quantity of 0.5 to 1 ug RNA underwent reverse transcription using random hexamers. MiXCR, run by TCRdb on the immunoSEQ multiplex PCR reads, gives a single entry per CDR3 protein. Counted here are over 100,000 distinct CDR3 sequences, 95% to 98% occurring once; the ten biggest clones make up 0.096%. Material for sequencing was CD4+ T cells from PBMCs. The receptors were sampled from a human donor in good health.

The V call is TRBV5-4, the J call TRBJ2-1; the match to TRBD2 covers 13 bases. This CDR3 region has 17 residues. CDR1 SGHNT and CDR2 YYREEE come from the germline V gene (reference sequence). Trimming at V came to 2 bases and at J to 2 bases, leaving 4 bases not matched to a gene. The CDR3 DNA reads as TGTGCCAGCAGCTTAGGACTAGCGGGGGCAGCCTACAATGAGCAGTTCTTC. It translates to CASSLGLAGAAYNEQFF.

This chain links TRBV27 with TRBJ2-2; D remains unclear. CDR1 and CDR2 from the germline V gene are MNHEY and SMNVEV (reference sequence). This CDR3 comprises 14 residues. Trimming shortened V by 2 bases and J by 4 bases, and 8 bases separated the two germline ends. The CDR3 here is CASSLRFGTGELFF. In DNA, the CDR3 is TGTGCCAGCAGTTTAAGATTCGGCACCGGGGAGCTGTTTTTT.

This clonotype has just a few counts. V gene TRBV7-9 combines with J gene TRBJ2-5; 12 nucleotides agree with TRBD1. This CDR3 contains 15 residues. Germline lookup yields CDR1 SEHNR and CDR2 FQNEAQ (reference sequence). The ends lost 3 bases at V and 6 bases at J; junction bases unmatched: 5. The CDR3 spells CASSLGQGAGKTQYF. The CDR3 nucleotides are TGTGCCAGCAGCTTGGGACAGGGGGCCGGGAAGACCCAGTACTTC.

This chain uses TRBV4-1 with TRBJ1-1; 10 bases map to TRBD1. Per germline, CDR1 MGHRA and CDR2 YSYEKL. V lost 2 bases and J lost 8; bases outside the gene matches: 8. The CDR3 runs to 15 residues. As DNA, the CDR3 is TGCGCCAGCAGCCAACCCCGGGACAGGGGCCGGGAAGCTTTCTTT. The encoded protein is CASSQPRDRGREAFF.

This clonotype was recorded only once. The J gene is TRBJ2-1, the V gene TRBV6-6; D unclear. The CDR3 consists of 10 residues. V was pared by 4 bases and J by 10 bases, with 5 bases between. Germline loops: CDR1 MNHNY, CDR2 SVGAGI (reference sequence). The CDR3 nucleotides are TGTGCCAGCAGTTGGCCAGAGCAGTTCTTC. Protein sequence: CASSWPEQFF.

The chain carries TRBV18 and TRBJ2-4; D possibly corresponds to TRBD2 (6 bases). CDR1 KGHSH and CDR2 LQKENI come from the germline V gene. Trimming took off 0 bases at V and 7 bases at J, with 13 bases between the two ends. This CDR3 spans 15 amino acids. CDR3 sequence (DNA): TGTGCCAGCTCACCACCCCACGGACTAAGGAACATTCAGTACTTC. Amino acids: CASSPPHGLRNIQYF.

The chain has TRBV2 and TRBJ2-2; no clear D gene. The CDR3 extends over 13 amino acids. Germline CDR1 and CDR2: SNHLY and FYNNEI. V lost 7 bases and J 7 bases, leaving 13 bases between the germline ends. CDR3 nucleotide sequence: TGTGCCAGCAAATCCACCTTCTTCGGGGAGCTGTTTTTT. Amino acid sequence: CASKSTFFGELFF. The variable domain in full, completed from reference TRBV2 and TRBJ2-2, reads EPEVTQTPSHQVTQMGQEVILRCVPISNHLYFYWYRQILGQKVEFLVSFYNNEISEKSEIFDDQFSVERPDGSNFTLKIRSTKLEDSAMYFCASKSTFFGELFFGEGSRLTVL.

This rearrangement joins TRBV5-1 to TRBJ2-6; no clear D. Looked up from germline, CDR1 is SGHRS and CDR2 is YFSETQ. The V end lost 4 bases, the J end lost 4 bases, and 6 bases lay between the germline ends. The CDR3 consists of 13 residues. Here the CDR3 reads CASSQTGANVLTF. CDR3 nucleotide sequence: TGCGCCAGCAGCCAGACAGGGGCCAACGTCCTGACTTTC.

V usage is TRBV3-1 and J usage is TRBJ2-7, with TRBD2 matching over 9 bases. CDR3 length: 15 amino acids. Germline trimming cut 0 bases from V and 3 bases from J; bases unmatched to any gene: 3. The germline CDR1 and CDR2 sequences are LGHDT and YNNKEL (reference sequence). CDR3 sequence reads: CASSQDMTSGYEQYF. CDR3 coding DNA: TGTGCCAGCAGCCAAGATATGACTAGCGGCTACGAGCAGTACTTC.

The chain employs TRBV5-1 and TRBJ1-1; no definite D call. The V end lost 6 bases, the J end lost 1 base, and 16 bases lay between the germline ends. The CDR3 extends over 15 amino acids. The V gene's germline CDR1 is SGHRS and CDR2 YFSETQ. In DNA form, the CDR3 reads TGCGCCAGCATACCCGGCTCGGAAGGGAACACTGAAGCTTTCTTT. Protein product: CASIPGSEGNTEAFF.

The rearrangement joins TRBV2 to TRBJ2-2; D is possibly TRBD1 or TRBD2 (5 bases each). Trimming removed 4 bases at V and 1 base at J, with 13 bases between. The CDR3 is made up of 16 amino acids. Germline loops: CDR1 SNHLY, CDR2 FYNNEI. DNA of the CDR3: TGTGCCAGCAGTGGCTGGGGACGAATGAACACCGGGGAGCTGTTTTTT. It is translated as CASSGWGRMNTGELFF.

V and J are TRBV7-9 and TRBJ2-1, with a possible D match to TRBD1 (6 bases). Germline assignment: CDR1 SEHNR and CDR2 FQNEAQ (reference sequence). V was trimmed by 4 bases and J by 0 bases, leaving 13 bases between them. This CDR3 region has 16 residues. The CDR3: CASSSTRGSSYNEQFF. CDR3 bases: TGTGCCAGCAGCTCCACTAGGGGGAGCTCCTACAATGAGCAGTTCTTC.

The rearrangement joins TRBV5-6 to TRBJ1-3, with D possibly being TRBD1 (6 bases). CDR1 and CDR2 from the germline V gene are SGHDT and YYEEEE. The length of the CDR3 is 15 residues. Trimming removed 2 bases from V and 4 bases from J, with 13 bases in between. The CDR3 nucleotides are TGTGCCAGCAGCTTTCCCGGGGGGGCCGGAAACACCATATATTTT. It specifies CASSFPGGAGNTIYF.

This rearrangement joins TRBV7-8 to TRBJ2-3; 8 positions agree with TRBD1. The germline CDR1 and CDR2 sequences are SGHVS and FQNEAQ. This CDR3 contains 15 residues. V was clipped by 5 bases and J by 4 bases; unmatched bases: 8. The CDR3 spells CASSKDRVGADTQYF. Written as DNA, the CDR3 is TGTGCCAGCAGCAAGGACAGGGTAGGGGCAGATACGCAGTATTTT.

V is TRBV18 and J is TRBJ2-6; D gene unclear. There are 15 residues in the CDR3. V was trimmed by 0 bases and J by 1 base, leaving 4 bases between them. Germline V gene sequence: CDR1 KGHSH, CDR2 LQKENI. The CDR3 nucleotides read TGTGCCAGCTCACCACCGATTTCTGGGGCCAACGTCCTGACTTTC. Protein: CASSPPISGANVLTF.

The chain joins TRBV5-1 to TRBJ2-1; D perhaps matches TRBD2 (5 bases). The CDR3 is 16 residues long. The germline V gene encodes CDR1 SGHRS and CDR2 YFSETQ. The V end lost 1 base, the J end lost 7 bases, and 18 bases lay between the germline ends. The CDR3 DNA reads as TGCGCCAGCAGCTTGTCAGCGGAGCTCAAAGCTAATGAGCAGTTCTTC. The encoded protein is CASSLSAELKANEQFF.

The chain combines TRBV4-1 with TRBJ1-5, with a possible D match to TRBD1 (5 bases). V was trimmed by 4 bases and J by 0 bases, leaving 7 bases between them. The CDR3 loop spans 14 amino acids. Germline V lookup: CDR1 MGHRA, CDR2 YSYEKL. DNA of the CDR3: TGCGCCAGCAGCCCAGGGTTTAGCAATCAGCCCCAGCATTTT. Amino acid sequence: CASSPGFSNQPQHF.

This rearrangement joins TRBV4-1 to TRBJ1-1; a weak D match, TRBD1 (6 bases). Looked up from germline, CDR1 is MGHRA and CDR2 is YSYEKL. V was clipped by 4 bases and J by 1 base, with 10 bases between them. The CDR3 runs 14 residues. The CDR3 reads CASSRRGGNTEAFF. In nucleotides, the CDR3 is TGCGCCAGCAGCCGGAGAGGGGGGAACACTGAAGCTTTCTTT.

This clonotype was seen just once. The CDR3 DNA reads TGTGCCAGCAGCCAGGGAGTAGGGGACACCGGGGAGCTGTTTTTT. Translation: CASSQGVGDTGELFF. This rearrangement joins TRBV7-9 to TRBJ2-2, with D perhaps matching TRBD1 or TRBD2 (5 bases each). This CDR3 contains 15 residues. V lost 5 bases, J lost 3 bases, and 13 bases lay in between. Germline-derived CDR1 and CDR2 are SEHNR and FQNEAQ (reference sequence).

This sequence joins TRBV27 and TRBJ2-5, with 7 nucleotides matching TRBD1. The germline CDR1 and CDR2 sequences are MNHEY and SMNVEV (reference sequence). The CDR3 has 14 residues. V shed 5 bases and J 5 bases; nucleotides not matched to a gene: 8. The CDR3 sequence is CASSRTGVGETQYF. The CDR3 DNA reads TGTGCCAGCAGTCGTACAGGGGTCGGGGAGACCCAGTACTTC.

V usage is TRBV25-1 and J usage is TRBJ1-1; TRBD1 matches at 7 bases. Germline CDR1 MGHDK, CDR2 SYGVNS. The ends lost 6 bases at V and 4 bases at J; junction bases unmatched: 11. CDR3 length: 15 residues. Here the CDR3 reads CASSLSDREATEAFF. The DNA of the CDR3 is TGTGCCAGCAGCCTAAGCGACAGGGAGGCCACTGAAGCTTTCTTT.

The V and J genes are TRBV18 and TRBJ1-2; TRBD1 is a possible D gene (5 bases). CDR3 length: 13 amino acids. CDR1 and CDR2 (germline): KGHSH, LQKENI. The V end lost 1 base, the J end lost 5 bases, and 8 bases lay between the germline ends. The CDR3: CASSPLDSYGYTF. The CDR3 DNA sequence: TGTGCCAGCTCACCACTCGACAGTTATGGCTACACCTTC. The full variable domain, in which reference TRBV18 and TRBJ1-2 provide the parts outside the CDR3, is NAGVMQNPRHLVRRRGQEARLRCSPMKGHSHVYWYRQLPEEGLKFMVYLQKENIIDESGMPKERFSAEFPKEGPSILRIQQVVRGDSAAYFCASSPLDSYGYTFGSGTRLTVV.

The rearrangement joins TRBV19 to TRBJ2-7; D may be TRBD1 (8 bases). Germline V gene data show CDR1 as LNHDA and CDR2 as SQIVND (reference sequence). This CDR3 spans 15 amino acids. V was pared by 1 base and J by 4 bases, with 14 bases between. In DNA form, the CDR3 reads TGTGCCAGTAGTATAGGCGGGGGACAGGTATACGAGCAGTACTTC. It translates to CASSIGGGQVYEQYF.

The rearrangement links TRBV20-1 to TRBJ2-5; D not resolved. Per the germline V gene, CDR1 is DFQATT and CDR2 is SNEGSKA (reference sequence). The CDR3 is made up of 11 amino acids. V gave up 1 base and J gave up 7 bases, with 7 bases separating them. CDR3 in amino acids: CSARGLGTQYF. In DNA, the CDR3 is TGCAGTGCTAGAGGCTTGGGGACCCAGTACTTC.

CDR3 residues: CASSPFGVGYTF. CDR3 nucleotide sequence: TGTGCCAGCAGCCCCTTTGGGGTCGGCTACACCTTC. The rearrangement joins TRBV14 to TRBJ1-2; D gene uncertain. Trimming took 4 bases from V and 8 from J, leaving 11 bases between them. In germline, CDR1 is SGHDN, CDR2 FVKESK. This CDR3 has 12 amino acids.

The J gene is TRBJ2-3, the V gene TRBV7-9; D may be TRBD1 (5 bases). V lost 6 bases to trimming and J lost 5 bases, with 12 bases between them. Per germline, CDR1 SEHNR and CDR2 FQNEAQ (reference sequence). CDR3 length: 13 amino acids. CDR3 protein: CASSSGIVDTQYF. CDR3 DNA sequence: TGTGCCAGCAGTTCAGGGATTGTAGATACGCAGTATTTT.